Listed below are T cell receptor beta chains from one sample, sequenced in a study of cytomegalovirus exposure and HLA in healthy donors. The table came from immunoSEQ multiplex PCR; TCRdb's copy has only in-frame clones and leaves some out. Its listing shows 35,000 to 50,000 clones. The sample comprised PBMCs. All receptors derive from a woman aged 30 to 39 in good health and CMV-seropositive. Both conserved end residues are part of each CDR3. Fields, in order: V gene, J gene, CDR3 protein.

>TRBV5-1|TRBJ2-7
CASSLDTGSYEQYF
>TRBV25-1|TRBJ2-1
CASRQNGGQGEQFF
>TRBV2|TRBJ1-5
CASAGQGIQPQHF
>TRBV7-2|TRBJ2-3
CASSLQGTSGGDTQYF
>TRBV5-1|TRBJ1-2
CASSGGGGLYYGYTF
>TRBV5-1|TRBJ1-5
CASSLGPEGAQPQHF
>TRBV5-4|TRBJ1-2
CARTPAQQGAKYGYTF
>TRBV5-1|TRBJ2-7
CASSLVASGWVYEQYF
>TRBV5-6|TRBJ1-1
CASSAQGWTGGETEAFF
>TRBV4-1|TRBJ2-4
CASSHPPKSGGVKNIQYF
>TRBV7-9|TRBJ2-7
CASSLESGYEQYF